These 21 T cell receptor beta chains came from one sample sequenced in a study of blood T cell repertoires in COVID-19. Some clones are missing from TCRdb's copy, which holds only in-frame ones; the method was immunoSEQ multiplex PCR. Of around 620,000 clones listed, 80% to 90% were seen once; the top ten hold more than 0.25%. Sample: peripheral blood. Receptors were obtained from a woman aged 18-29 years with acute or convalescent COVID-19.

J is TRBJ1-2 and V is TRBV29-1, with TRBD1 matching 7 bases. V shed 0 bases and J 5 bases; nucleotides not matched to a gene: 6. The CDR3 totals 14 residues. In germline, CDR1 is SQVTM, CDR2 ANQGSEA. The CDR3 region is CSVEDLGTAYGYTF. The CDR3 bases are TGCAGCGTTGAAGATTTAGGGACAGCATATGGCTACACCTTC.

CDR3 in DNA: TGTGCCAGCAGCTTAGCCGGCCGGCGGCACGATACGCAGTATTTT. Translated: CASSLAGRRHDTQYF. V and J are TRBV7-6 and TRBJ2-3; D not resolved. The CDR3 extends over 15 amino acids. Trimming took 0 bases from V and 6 from J, leaving 13 bases between them. The germline CDR1 and CDR2 sequences are SGHVS and FNYEAQ.

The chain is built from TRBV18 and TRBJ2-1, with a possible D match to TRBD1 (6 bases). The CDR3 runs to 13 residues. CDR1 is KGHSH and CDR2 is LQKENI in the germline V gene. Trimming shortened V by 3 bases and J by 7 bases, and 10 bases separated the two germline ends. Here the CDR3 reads CASSPPGVNEQFF. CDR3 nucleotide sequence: TGTGCCAGCTCACCCCCAGGGGTTAATGAGCAGTTCTTC.

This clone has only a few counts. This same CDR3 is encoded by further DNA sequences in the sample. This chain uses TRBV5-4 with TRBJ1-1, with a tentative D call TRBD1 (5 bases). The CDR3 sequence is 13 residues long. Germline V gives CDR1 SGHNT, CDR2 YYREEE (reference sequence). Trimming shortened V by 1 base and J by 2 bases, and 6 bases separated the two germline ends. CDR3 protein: CASSLQGNTEAFF. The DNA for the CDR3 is TGTGCCAGCAGCTTGCAGGGAAACACTGAAGCTTTCTTT.

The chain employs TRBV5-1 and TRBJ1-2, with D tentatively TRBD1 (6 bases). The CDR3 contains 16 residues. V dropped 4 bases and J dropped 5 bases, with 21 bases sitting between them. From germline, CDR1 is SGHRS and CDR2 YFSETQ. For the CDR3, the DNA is TGCGCCAGCAGCAGCGGAGATACAGGGAGCTTTTATGGCTACACCTTC. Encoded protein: CASSSGDTGSFYGYTF. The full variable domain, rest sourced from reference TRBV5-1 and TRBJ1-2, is KAGVTQTPRYLIKTRGQQVTLSCSPISGHRSVSWYQQTPGQGLQFLFEYFSETQRNKGNFPGRFSGRQFSNSRSEMNVSTLELGDSALYLCASSSGDTGSFYGYTFGSGTRLTVV.

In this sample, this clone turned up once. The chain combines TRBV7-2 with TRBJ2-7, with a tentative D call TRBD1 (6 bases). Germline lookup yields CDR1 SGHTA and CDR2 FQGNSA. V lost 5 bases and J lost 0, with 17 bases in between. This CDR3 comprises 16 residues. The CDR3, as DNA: TGTGCCAGCAGCGAACCGACAGGTTTCGCCTCCTACGAGCAGTACTTC. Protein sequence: CASSEPTGFASYEQYF.

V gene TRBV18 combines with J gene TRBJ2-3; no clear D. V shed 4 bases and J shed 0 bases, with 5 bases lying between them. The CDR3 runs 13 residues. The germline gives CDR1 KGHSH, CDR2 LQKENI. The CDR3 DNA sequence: TGTGCCAGCTCACTCCGGAGCACAGATACGCAGTATTTT. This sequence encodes CASSLRSTDTQYF.

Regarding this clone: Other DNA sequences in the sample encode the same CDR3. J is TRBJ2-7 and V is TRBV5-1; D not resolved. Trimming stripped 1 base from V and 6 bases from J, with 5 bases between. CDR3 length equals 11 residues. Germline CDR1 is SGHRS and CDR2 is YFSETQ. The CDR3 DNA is TGCGCCAGCAGCTTGACGGGCGAGCAGTACTTC. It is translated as CASSLTGEQYF.

CDR3 sequence (DNA): TGTGCCAGCAGCTCGACCGGGAATTATGGCTACACCTTC. Its translation is CASSSTGNYGYTF. J is TRBJ1-2 and V is TRBV5-5, with D unresolved. This CDR3 has 13 residues. CDR1 and CDR2 from the germline V gene are SGHKS and YYEKEE (reference sequence). V lost 3 bases and J lost 5, with 11 bases in between.

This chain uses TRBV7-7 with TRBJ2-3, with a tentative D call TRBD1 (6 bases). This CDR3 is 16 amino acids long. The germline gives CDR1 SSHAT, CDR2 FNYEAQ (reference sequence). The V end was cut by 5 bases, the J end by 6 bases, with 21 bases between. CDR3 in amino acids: CASSPTPGTIVDTQYF. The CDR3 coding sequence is TGTGCCAGCAGCCCCACCCCTGGGACAATAGTCGATACGCAGTATTTT.

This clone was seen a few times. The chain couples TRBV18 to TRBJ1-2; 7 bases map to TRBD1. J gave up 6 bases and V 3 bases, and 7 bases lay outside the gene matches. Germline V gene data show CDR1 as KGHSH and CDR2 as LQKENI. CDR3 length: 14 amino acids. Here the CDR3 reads CASSPLSQGDGYTF. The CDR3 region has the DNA TGTGCCAGCTCACCTCTTTCCCAGGGGGATGGCTACACCTTC. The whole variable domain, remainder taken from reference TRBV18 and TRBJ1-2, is NAGVMQNPRHLVRRRGQEARLRCSPMKGHSHVYWYRQLPEEGLKFMVYLQKENIIDESGMPKERFSAEFPKEGPSILRIQQVVRGDSAAYFCASSPLSQGDGYTFGSGTRLTVV.

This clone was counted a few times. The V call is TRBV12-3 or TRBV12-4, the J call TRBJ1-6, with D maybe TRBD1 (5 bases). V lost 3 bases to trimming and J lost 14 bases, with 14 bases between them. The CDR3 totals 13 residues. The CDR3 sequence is CASSFTPLGALHF. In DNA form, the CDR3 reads TGTGCCAGCAGTTTCACACCCTTAGGGGCCCTCCACTTT.

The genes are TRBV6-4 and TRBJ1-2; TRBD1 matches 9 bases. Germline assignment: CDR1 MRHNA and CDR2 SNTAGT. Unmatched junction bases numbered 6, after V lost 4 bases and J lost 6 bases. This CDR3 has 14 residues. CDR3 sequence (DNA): TGTGCCAGCAGTGGGGACAGGGAGGGTAATGGCTACACCTTC. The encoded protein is CASSGDREGNGYTF.

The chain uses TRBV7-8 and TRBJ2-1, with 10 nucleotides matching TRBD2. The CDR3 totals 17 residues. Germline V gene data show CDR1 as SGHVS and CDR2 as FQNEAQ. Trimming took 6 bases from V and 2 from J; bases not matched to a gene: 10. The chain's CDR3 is CASSPQVGTSAYNEQFF. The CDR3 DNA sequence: TGTGCCAGCAGTCCCCAGGTCGGGACTAGCGCCTACAATGAGCAGTTCTTC.

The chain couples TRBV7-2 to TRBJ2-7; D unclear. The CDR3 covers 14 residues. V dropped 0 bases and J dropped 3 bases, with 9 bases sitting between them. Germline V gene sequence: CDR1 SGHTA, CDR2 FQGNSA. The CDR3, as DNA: TGTGCCAGCAGCTTAGCCCCAGTGATCTACGAGCAGTACTTC. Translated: CASSLAPVIYEQYF.

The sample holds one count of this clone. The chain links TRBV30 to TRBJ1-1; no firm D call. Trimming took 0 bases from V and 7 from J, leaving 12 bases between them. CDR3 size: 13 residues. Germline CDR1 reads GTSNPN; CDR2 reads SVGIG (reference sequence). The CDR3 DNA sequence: TGTGCCTGGAGTGTACTAGGTGGGGATGAAGCTTTCTTT. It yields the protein CAWSVLGGDEAFF.

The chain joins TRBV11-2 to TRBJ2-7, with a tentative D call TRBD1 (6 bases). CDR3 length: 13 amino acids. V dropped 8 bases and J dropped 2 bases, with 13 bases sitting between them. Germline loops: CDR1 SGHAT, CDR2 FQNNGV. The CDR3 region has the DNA TGTGCCAGCTACCACAGGGTACCCTACGAGCAGTACTTC. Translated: CASYHRVPYEQYF.

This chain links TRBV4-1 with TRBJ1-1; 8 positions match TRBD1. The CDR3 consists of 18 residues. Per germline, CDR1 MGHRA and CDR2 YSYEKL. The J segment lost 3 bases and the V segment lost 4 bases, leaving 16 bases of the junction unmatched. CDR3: CASSPGALQGVRDTEAFF. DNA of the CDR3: TGCGCCAGCAGCCCAGGGGCCCTACAGGGGGTAAGGGACACTGAAGCTTTCTTT.

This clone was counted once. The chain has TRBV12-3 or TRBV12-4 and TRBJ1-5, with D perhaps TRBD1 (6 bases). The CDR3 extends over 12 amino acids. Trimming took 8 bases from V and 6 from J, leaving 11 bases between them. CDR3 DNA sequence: TGTGCCAGCCAACAACAGGGTCAGCCCCAGCATTTT. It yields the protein CASQQQGQPQHF.

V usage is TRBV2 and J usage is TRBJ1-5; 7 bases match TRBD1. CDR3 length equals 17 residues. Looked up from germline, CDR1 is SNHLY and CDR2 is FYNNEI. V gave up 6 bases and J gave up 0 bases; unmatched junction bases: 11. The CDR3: CASRGNTGAYSNQPQHF. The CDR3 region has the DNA TGTGCCAGCAGGGGGAATACAGGGGCTTATAGCAATCAGCCCCAGCATTTT. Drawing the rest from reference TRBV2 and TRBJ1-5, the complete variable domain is EPEVTQTPSHQVTQMGQEVILRCVPISNHLYFYWYRQILGQKVEFLVSFYNNEISEKSEIFDDQFSVERPDGSNFTLKIRSTKLEDSAMYFCASRGNTGAYSNQPQHFGDGTRLSIL.

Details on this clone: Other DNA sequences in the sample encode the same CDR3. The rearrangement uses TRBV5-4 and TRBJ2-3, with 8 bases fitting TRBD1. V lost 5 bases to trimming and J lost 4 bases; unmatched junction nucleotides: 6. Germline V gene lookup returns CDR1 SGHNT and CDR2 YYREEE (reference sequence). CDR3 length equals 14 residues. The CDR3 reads CASSSGQGPDTQYF. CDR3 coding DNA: TGTGCCAGCAGTTCTGGACAGGGACCAGATACGCAGTATTTT.